Reported below is one T cell receptor (beta chain). Antigen specificity is unknown. Purity exceeding 95% was reached by all sorted populations. Reverse transcription of all isolated RNA meant that expressed TCRB transcripts were sequenced. TCRdb's table, derived via immunoSEQ multiplex PCR, lists solely in-frame clones and lacks some. The sample contains hundreds of thousands of clones, about 32% of which appear only once. The CDR3 runs to 16 residues. Germline CDR1 SGDLS, CDR2 YYNGEE. V was pared by 3 bases and J by 6 bases, with 10 bases of the junction left unmatched. This sample is drawn from a study of beta chain features in type 1 diabetes. Broader study findings: Shortening of TCRB CDR3s, moderate but significant, appeared in all four CD4+ subsets of Type 1 diabetes patients. The naive, central memory and Treg TCRB repertoires looked more alike in patients than they did in healthy donors.

This chain connects TRBV9 to TRBJ2-2; 8 nucleotides line up with TRBD1. The specimen was naive CD4+ T cells from blood. This TCR was recovered from a man younger than 35 in good health. Written as DNA, the CDR3 is TGTGCCAGCAGCGCCAGGCCCAGGGGGCTGTCCGGGGAGCTGTTTTTT. It yields the protein CASSARPRGLSGELFF.